The 30 T cell receptor beta chains below come from one sample, sequenced in a study of shared clonotypes between healthy human individuals. TCRdb keeps only in-frame clones here, not all; method: immunoSEQ multiplex PCR. Counted here are some 1,100,000 clones, approximately 78% occurring once; the ten biggest clones make up under 0.65%. Sequenced sample: memory CD4+ T cells from PBMCs. Documented subset: CD45RA-negative fraction. The receptors were gathered from a man between 18 and 29 years old in good health. Some clones in this sample may be carry-over from other donors' samples.

The chain combines TRBV5-1 with TRBJ1-2, with D possibly matching TRBD1 (6 bases). Deletions cut 4 bases from V and 8 bases from J, with 18 bases between. The V gene's germline CDR1 is SGHRS and CDR2 YFSETQ. This CDR3 region has 14 residues. The CDR3 sequence: CASSRGAGTEGYTF. The DNA of the CDR3 is TGCGCCAGCAGCAGGGGGGCAGGGACCGAAGGCTACACCTTC.

V gene TRBV6-5 combines with J gene TRBJ2-3; 7 nucleotides align to TRBD2. Germline V gives CDR1 MNHEY, CDR2 SVGAGI. Germline trimming cut 0 bases from V and 0 bases from J; bases unmatched to any gene: 0. The CDR3 length is 15 residues. In nucleotides, the CDR3 is TGTGCCAGCAGTTACTCAGCGGGGAGCACAGATACGCAGTATTTT. It is translated as CASSYSAGSTDTQYF.

At least ten counts were recorded for this clone. This chain links TRBV28 with TRBJ1-5; D call uncertain. Germline CDR1 is MDHEN and CDR2 is SYDVKM. The CDR3 extends over 12 amino acids. V lost 6 bases and J 5 bases, leaving 8 bases between the germline ends. CDR3 DNA sequence: TGTGCCAGCAGATCGATGGATCAGCCCCAGCATTTT. Its protein is CASRSMDQPQHF.

For this clone: Other DNA sequences in this specimen translate into the identical CDR3. The rearrangement uses TRBV5-1 and TRBJ2-5; D gene uncertain. This CDR3 is 13 amino acids long. V shed 2 bases and J shed 2 bases, with 7 bases lying between them. CDR1 is SGHRS, CDR2 YFSETQ, per germline. The CDR3, as DNA: TGCGCCAGCAGCTTAGGCAGGCAAGAGACCCAGTACTTC. Protein sequence: CASSLGRQETQYF.

V is TRBV7-3 and J is TRBJ2-7, with 9 bases aligning to TRBD1. The junction had 4 bases not matched to a gene; V was cut back by 4 bases and J by 6 bases. From germline, CDR1 is SGHTA and CDR2 FQGTGA. This CDR3 has 13 residues. CDR3 coding DNA: TGTGCCAGCAGCTGGGACAGGGCATCCGAGCAGTACTTC. Translating gives CASSWDRASEQYF.

V is TRBV28 and J is TRBJ2-7; D might be TRBD2 (6 bases). Trimming took 2 bases from V and 5 from J, leaving 10 bases between them. The CDR3 covers 13 residues. CDR1 MDHEN and CDR2 SYDVKM come from the germline V gene. CDR3 bases: TGTGCCAGCAGTTTACTGTCGGGGGACGAGCAGTACTTC. Amino acids: CASSLLSGDEQYF.

The CDR3 nucleotides read TGTGCCAGCAGCTTGCGGGACACCCAAGAGACCCAGTACTTC. As protein: CASSLRDTQETQYF. This chain uses TRBV5-6 with TRBJ2-5; D may be TRBD1 (6 bases). The germline CDR1 and CDR2 sequences are SGHDT and YYEEEE. V gave up 1 base and J gave up 1 base, with 8 bases separating them. CDR3 length: 14 amino acids.

This clone came up once. Different DNA sequences within this sample yield the same CDR3. The rearrangement links TRBV10-3 to TRBJ1-4; no clear D gene. Germline CDR1 reads ENHRY; CDR2 reads SYGVKD. CDR3 size: 12 residues. With 0 bases removed from V and 7 bases from J, the gap between germline ends came to 3 bases. The CDR3 DNA reads TGTGCCATCAGTGAGTCTCGTGAAAAACTGTTTTTT. Protein: CAISESREKLFF.

The gene calls are TRBV5-4 and TRBJ2-3; possibly TRBD1 for D (6 bases). Trimming stripped 5 bases from V and 6 bases from J, with 13 bases between. CDR3 size: 13 residues. Germline V CDR1 and CDR2: SGHNT, YYREEE (reference sequence). The CDR3 here is CASRSQGVDTQYF. The CDR3 DNA reads TGTGCCAGCAGGTCACAGGGAGTGGATACGCAGTATTTT. The entire variable domain, with the rest obtained from reference TRBV5-4 and TRBJ2-3, is as follows: ETGVTQSPTHLIKTRGQQVTLRCSSQSGHNTVSWYQQALGQGPQFIFQYYREEENGRGNFPPRFSGLQFPNYSSELNVNALELDDSALYLCASRSQGVDTQYFGPGTRLTVL.

The rearrangement uses TRBV6-1 and TRBJ2-7; TRBD1 might be the D (6 bases). The CDR3 is 15 residues long. The V gene lost 2 bases and the J gene lost 2 bases, with 13 bases spanning the gap. Per the germline V gene, CDR1 is MNHNS and CDR2 is SASEGT. The CDR3 DNA is TGTGCCAGCAGTGAATTAATGGACAGACCCTACGAGCAGTACTTC. Translating gives CASSELMDRPYEQYF.

The V call is TRBV30, the J call TRBJ1-1, with D unclear. The germline gives CDR1 GTSNPN, CDR2 SVGIG (reference sequence). The CDR3 covers 10 residues. Trimming shortened V by 1 base and J by 5 bases, and 2 bases separated the two germline ends. As DNA, the CDR3 is TGTGCCTGGAGTGATACTGAAGCTTTCTTT. Translating gives CAWSDTEAFF.

This clone came up a few times. At the DNA level, this CDR3 is encoded by other sequences in the same sample as well. The J gene is TRBJ1-6, the V gene TRBV6-6, with D unresolved. CDR1 and CDR2 (germline): MNHNY, SVGAGI (reference sequence). Trimming took off 3 bases at V and 7 bases at J, with 10 bases between the two ends. The CDR3 loop spans 14 amino acids. DNA of the CDR3: TGTGCCAGCAGTTATAGCGGCCTCAATTCACCCCTCCACTTT. Its protein is CASSYSGLNSPLHF.

J is TRBJ2-7 and V is TRBV7-6; D is unresolved. CDR1 is SGHVS, CDR2 FNYEAQ, per germline. V gave up 0 bases and J gave up 6 bases, with 6 bases separating them. The CDR3 contains 12 residues. The CDR3 DNA sequence: TGTGCCAGCAGCTTAGCGCGTAGCGAGCAGTACTTC. Its protein product is CASSLARSEQYF.

This chain joins TRBV25-1 and TRBJ2-2, with 7 bases lining up with TRBD1. The V gene's germline CDR1 is MGHDK and CDR2 SYGVNS. The CDR3 runs 14 residues. The ends lost 3 bases at V and 6 bases at J; junction bases unmatched: 4. The CDR3 loop reads CASSDDRVPGELFF. CDR3 bases: TGTGCCAGCAGTGACGACAGGGTCCCCGGGGAGCTGTTTTTT.

The chain couples TRBV5-1 to TRBJ2-4, with D possibly called TRBD1 or TRBD2 (5 bases each). CDR1 SGHRS and CDR2 YFSETQ come from the germline V gene. Trimming shortened V by 4 bases and J by 0 bases, and 20 bases separated the two germline ends. The length of the CDR3 is 18 residues. The CDR3 spells CASSPRSGTDLAKNIQYF. Here the CDR3 DNA reads TGCGCCAGCAGCCCCCGATCCGGGACGGACCTAGCCAAAAACATTCAGTACTTC.

This clone was seen more than once but under ten times. The V call is TRBV2, the J call TRBJ1-5; D is ambiguous. This CDR3 region has 15 residues. The V end was cut by 3 bases, the J end by 6 bases, with 15 bases between. In germline, CDR1 is SNHLY, CDR2 FYNNEI. The CDR3 bases are TGTGCCAGCAGTGACCCTCGTGGAGTTGGTCAGCCCCAGCATTTT. Translating it yields CASSDPRGVGQPQHF.

The chain uses TRBV7-2 and TRBJ2-3; 8 bases are shared with TRBD2. Germline V gives CDR1 SGHTA, CDR2 FQGNSA. V shed 5 bases, J shed 6 bases, and the junction held 10 bases outside the gene matches. CDR3 length: 15 residues. The CDR3 loop reads CASSLPGGGVDTQYF. DNA of the CDR3: TGTGCCAGCAGCCTCCCCGGGGGGGGTGTTGATACGCAGTATTTT. Full variable domain (missing parts from reference TRBV7-2 and TRBJ2-3): GAGVSQSPSNKVTEKGKDVELRCDPISGHTALYWYRQSLGQGLEFLIYFQGNSAPDKSGLPSDRFSAERTGGSVSTLTIQRTQQEDSAVYLCASSLPGGGVDTQYFGPGTRLTVL.

On this clone: This specimen includes other DNA sequences encoding the same CDR3. The chain joins TRBV9 to TRBJ2-3; no firm D call. The CDR3 runs 13 residues. V lost 0 bases and J 0 bases, leaving 2 bases between the germline ends. Germline V gene sequence: CDR1 SGDLS, CDR2 YYNGEE. The DNA of the CDR3 is TGTGCCAGCAGCGTAGGTAGCACAGATACGCAGTATTTT. As protein: CASSVGSTDTQYF.

This rearrangement joins TRBV7-8 to TRBJ2-7, with TRBD2 as a possible D gene (6 bases). V was clipped by 5 bases and J by 4 bases, with 18 bases between them. Per germline, CDR1 SGHVS and CDR2 FQNEAQ. The CDR3 is made up of 15 amino acids. Here the CDR3 reads CASSPRPGELYEQYF. DNA of the CDR3: TGTGCCAGCAGCCCCCGTCCGGGAGAGCTTTACGAGCAGTACTTC. The variable domain in full, with the rest retrieved from reference TRBV7-8 and TRBJ2-7, is GAGVSQSPRYKVAKRGQDVALRCDPISGHVSLFWYQQALGQGPEFLTYFQNEAQLDKSGLPSDRFFAERPEGSVSTLKIQRTQQEDSAVYLCASSPRPGELYEQYFGPGTRLTVT.

V gene TRBV7-2 combines with J gene TRBJ2-1; 7 nucleotides agree with TRBD2. V lost 4 bases and J lost 9; bases outside the gene matches: 6. This CDR3 is built from 13 residues. Germline CDR1 reads SGHTA; CDR2 reads FQGNSA. This chain's CDR3 is CASSSRAGAEQFF. In nucleotides, the CDR3 is TGTGCCAGCAGCTCCCGGGCGGGAGCTGAGCAGTTCTTC.

This sequence joins TRBV5-4 and TRBJ2-3; D is undetermined. The CDR3 has 16 amino acids. CDR1 and CDR2 (germline): SGHNT, YYREEE (reference sequence). V was pared by 3 bases and J by 0 bases, with 14 bases between. The CDR3: CASSSGGASSTDTQYF. In DNA form, the CDR3 reads TGTGCCAGCAGCTCCGGCGGAGCGTCTAGCACAGATACGCAGTATTTT.

This clone has just one count. The chain couples TRBV29-1 to TRBJ2-1; possibly TRBD2 for D (5 bases). This CDR3 has 14 residues. Trimming stripped 8 bases from V and 6 bases from J, with 20 bases between. CDR1 and CDR2 (germline): SQVTM, ANQGSEA. The chain's CDR3 is CSSADPWASNEQFF. The CDR3 DNA follows: TGCAGCTCAGCGGACCCCTGGGCCTCCAATGAGCAGTTCTTC.

This clone was detected only a few times. The chain uses TRBV28 and TRBJ2-1; unclear D gene. The CDR3 covers 14 residues. V dropped 4 bases and J dropped 6 bases, with 13 bases sitting between them. Germline CDR1 and CDR2: MDHEN and SYDVKM. This chain's CDR3 is CASSSARVGNEQFF. In DNA form, the CDR3 reads TGTGCCAGCAGTTCGGCGCGAGTAGGCAATGAGCAGTTCTTC.

The chain is built from TRBV6-6 and TRBJ2-6; D unclear. The CDR3 spans 15 residues. With 6 bases removed from V and 0 bases from J, the gap between germline ends came to 9 bases. Germline CDR1 reads MNHNY; CDR2 reads SVGAGI (reference sequence). As DNA, the CDR3 is TGTGCCAGCAGCCTCGACAACTCTGGGGCCAACGTCCTGACTTTC. This gives the protein CASSLDNSGANVLTF.

The chain uses TRBV9 and TRBJ2-5; D possibly corresponds to TRBD2 (5 bases). The germline gives CDR1 SGDLS, CDR2 YYNGEE. The germline V and J ends were trimmed by 3 bases and 9 bases, with 15 bases remaining between them. The CDR3 extends over 13 amino acids. The CDR3 region has the DNA TGTGCCAGCAGCGAGGGCCCGGAAGCGGCCCAGTACTTC. Protein sequence: CASSEGPEAAQYF.

This chain uses TRBV7-2 with TRBJ2-4; perhaps TRBD1 as D (6 bases). This CDR3 spans 11 amino acids. The V and J ends lost 5 bases and 11 bases respectively, with 10 bases between them. Germline CDR1 is SGHTA and CDR2 is FQGNSA. CDR3 amino acids: CASSPGVLQYF. CDR3 in DNA: TGTGCCAGCAGCCCAGGGGTTCTTCAGTACTTC.

This chain connects TRBV9 to TRBJ2-3, with D possibly being TRBD1 (5 bases). CDR1 and CDR2 from the germline V gene are SGDLS and YYNGEE. Trimming removed 4 bases at V and 0 bases at J, with 15 bases between. This CDR3 spans 16 amino acids. This CDR3 reads CASSPPTEQSTDTQYF. In DNA, the CDR3 is TGTGCCAGCAGCCCCCCGACAGAACAGAGCACAGATACGCAGTATTTT.

The V gene is TRBV5-1, the J gene TRBJ2-1; D remains unclear. V lost 5 bases, J lost 6 bases, and 18 bases lay in between. The germline CDR1 and CDR2 sequences are SGHRS and YFSETQ. This CDR3 has 15 residues. CDR3 nucleotides: TGCGCCAGCAGACCCACCGGATCGGATTCCAATGAGCAGTTCTTC. It codes for CASRPTGSDSNEQFF.

The V and J genes are TRBV7-9 and TRBJ2-5, with D maybe TRBD2 (6 bases). The germline gives CDR1 SEHNR, CDR2 FQNEAQ (reference sequence). V was cut by 4 bases and J by 5 bases, with 20 bases left in between. This CDR3 has 16 residues. CDR3 DNA sequence: TGTGCCAGCAGCTCCGACGAGGGTGGGGGGATCGAGACCCAGTACTTC. Its translation: CASSSDEGGGIETQYF.

The chain links TRBV4-1 to TRBJ2-7; TRBD2 matches at 7 bases. Germline assignment: CDR1 MGHRA and CDR2 YSYEKL. The J segment lost 0 bases and the V segment lost 0 bases, leaving 11 bases of the junction unmatched. This CDR3 is built from 18 residues. The CDR3 is CASSQDGVFRTSSYEQYF. The CDR3 coding sequence is TGCGCCAGCAGCCAAGATGGGGTCTTCCGGACTAGCTCCTACGAGCAGTACTTC.